These T cell receptor beta chains were read from a single sample in a study of shared clonotypes between healthy human individuals. Profiling relied on immunoSEQ multiplex PCR, and the TCRdb table lists in-frame clones only, not all of them. The sample lists about 1.4 million clones; roughly 96% were seen once. Sequencing was carried out using naive CD4+ T cells sorted from blood. Receptors originate from a young man in good health. Each CDR3 is given with its conserved first and last residue. The order of the fields is J gene, D gene, clone size, V gene, CDR3 DNA, CDR3 protein. A D gene is named only where the DNA matches it firmly. Expanded clones are given a class, and other clones once, few, many or no size at all.

TRBJ2-7	TRBD2	NA	TRBV11-2	TGTGCCAGCAGCTGGACTAGCGGGAGATGGGGCGAGCAGTACTTC	CASSWTSGRWGEQYF
TRBJ1-2	NA	NA	TRBV5-1	TGCGCCAGCAGCTCAGGTCTGAACTATGGCTACACCTTC	CASSSGLNYGYTF
TRBJ2-5	NA	NA	TRBV29-1	TGCAGCGTTGAAGATTTTTTCGGGTATTACCAAGAGACCCAGTACTTC	CSVEDFFGYYQETQYF
TRBJ1-1	NA	NA	TRBV7-3	TGTGCCAGCAGCACCAAAGGGACAACTGAAGCTTTCTTT	CASSTKGTTEAFF
TRBJ2-1	NA	NA	TRBV28	TGTGCCAGCAGTCAAAACCCAGGGGGGGACTTCTCCTACAATGAGCAGTTCTTC	CASSQNPGGDFSYNEQFF
TRBJ2-7	TRBD2	NA	TRBV7-9	TGTGCCAGCAGCTTAACTAGCGGGAGAGTACGCGAGCAGTACTTC	CASSLTSGRVREQYF
TRBJ2-7	TRBD2	NA	TRBV7-9	TGTGCCAGCAGCTTATTTGGCGGGAGAGCGGGGGAGCAGTACTTC	CASSLFGGRAGEQYF
TRBJ1-2	NA	NA	TRBV6-6	TGTGCCAGCAGGTCACAGGGAAATGGCTACACCTTC	CASRSQGNGYTF
TRBJ2-7	NA	NA	TRBV10-3	TGTGCCATCAGTGATGGGGTAGCGGACACCTCCTACGAGCAGTACTTC	CAISDGVADTSYEQYF
TRBJ1-4	NA	NA	TRBV28	TGTGCCAGCAGTCCAGGACAGAATGAAAAACTGTTTTTT	CASSPGQNEKLFF
TRBJ2-2	NA	NA	TRBV7-9	TGTGCCAGCAGCTCCCGCATCCGGGGGAGCAACACCGGGGAGCTGTTTTTT	CASSSRIRGSNTGELFF
TRBJ1-2	NA	once	TRBV2	TGTGCCAGCAGTGTCGCGGGGGGGAATGGCTACACCTTC	CASSVAGGNGYTF
TRBJ2-1	TRBD1	NA	TRBV6-1	TGTGCCAGCAGTTGGACAGGGACCTACAATGAGCAGTTCTTC	CASSWTGTYNEQFF
TRBJ2-7	NA	NA	TRBV19	TGTGCCAGTAGTATAGGATTTAGGTCGATAACAGGGTTCCACGAGCAGTACTTC	CASSIGFRSITGFHEQYF
TRBJ1-3	NA	NA	TRBV7-2	TGTGCCAGCAGGCTCAACGGGATTTACTCTGGAAACACCATATATTTT	CASRLNGIYSGNTIYF
TRBJ2-1	NA	NA	TRBV6-5	TGTGCCAGCAGTTACTTGGCGCAGGGCTCCCACAATGAGCAGTTCTTC	CASSYLAQGSHNEQFF
TRBJ1-1	TRBD1	once	TRBV6-5	TGTGCCAGCAGTTCGACAGGGGGCCGCACTGAAGCTTTCTTT	CASSSTGGRTEAFF
TRBJ2-1	TRBD2	NA	TRBV4-2	TGTGCCAGCAGCCAGGACATCGGCGGGAGTATATACAATGAGCAGTTCTTC	CASSQDIGGSIYNEQFF
TRBJ2-3	TRBD2	NA	TRBV5-6	TGTGCCAGCAGCTTGCTTAGCGGGAGTGCAGATACGCAGTATTTT	CASSLLSGSADTQYF
TRBJ2-5	TRBD1	NA	TRBV27	TGTGCCAGCAGCCGACTTACCGGGACAGGGGAGAAAGAGACCCAGTACTTC	CASSRLTGTGEKETQYF
TRBJ2-4	NA	NA	TRBV6-5	TGTGCCAGCAGTTATTCAGGGGCACTAAACATTCAGTACTTC	CASSYSGALNIQYF
TRBJ1-2	NA	NA	TRBV7-2	TGTGCCAGCAGCTTAGACGGTGAACGGACCTATGGCTACACCTTC	CASSLDGERTYGYTF
TRBJ1-2	NA	once	TRBV2	TGTGCCAGCAGTGATTGGACAGTCGGTGGCTACACCTTC	CASSDWTVGGYTF
TRBJ2-3	NA	NA	TRBV11-2	TGTGCCAGCAGCTTTCCCGTCCCAGATACGCAGTATTTT	CASSFPVPDTQYF
TRBJ2-5	NA	NA	TRBV29-1	TGCAGCGTTGATCGCGGGCGAGAGACCCAGTACTTC	CSVDRGRETQYF
TRBJ2-7	TRBD1	once	TRBV4-1	TGCGCCAGCAGCCAAGATAAGGGGACAGGGAACATCTACGAGCAGTACTTC	CASSQDKGTGNIYEQYF
TRBJ2-3	NA	NA	TRBV12-5	TGTGCTAGTGTTCCCAGGGACCACACAGATACGCAGTATTTT	CASVPRDHTDTQYF